One and the same sample provided the 28 T cell receptor beta chains below, sequenced in a study of cytomegalovirus exposure and HLA in healthy donors. TCRdb's copy holds only in-frame clones and misses some; the assay was immunoSEQ multiplex PCR. The table shows 150,000 to 170,000 clones, with around 84% occurring only once. The sample comprised PBMCs. The receptors stem from a human donor in good health.

V is TRBV15 and J is TRBJ2-5; perhaps TRBD1 as D (5 bases). V was shortened by 2 bases and J by 1 base, with 11 bases between the two germline ends. The CDR3 has 15 amino acids. The germline V gene has CDR1 LNHNV and CDR2 YYDKDF (reference sequence). Written as DNA, the CDR3 is TGTGCCACCAGCAGATCCCAGGGTGTCCAAGAGACCCAGTACTTC. Amino acid sequence: CATSRSQGVQETQYF. The entire variable domain, with the rest obtained from reference TRBV15 and TRBJ2-5, is as follows: DAMVIQNPRYQVTQFGKPVTLSCSQTLNHNVMYWYQQKSSQAPKLLFHYYDKDFNNEADTPDNFQSRRPNTSFCFLDIRSPGLGDTAMYLCATSRSQGVQETQYFGPGTRLLVL.

V usage is TRBV5-1 and J usage is TRBJ1-5, with D possibly TRBD1 on 5 matching bases. The V end lost 4 bases, the J end lost 4 bases, and 15 bases lay between the germline ends. This CDR3 region has 15 residues. Looked up from germline, CDR1 is SGHRS and CDR2 is YFSETQ. The CDR3 sequence: CASSPLGQGNQPQHF. As DNA, the CDR3 is TGCGCCAGCAGCCCGTTGGGGCAAGGTAATCAGCCCCAGCATTTT.

V and J are TRBV2 and TRBJ2-3, with D hard to call. Germline lookup yields CDR1 SNHLY and CDR2 FYNNEI. V lost 7 bases to trimming and J lost 5 bases, with 10 bases between them. The CDR3 loop spans 12 amino acids. The CDR3 sequence is CASTLNRDTQYF. CDR3 in DNA: TGTGCCAGCACATTAAACAGAGATACGCAGTATTTT.

This rearrangement joins TRBV29-1 to TRBJ2-7, with 7 bases aligning to TRBD2. CDR1 is SQVTM, CDR2 ANQGSEA, per germline. V lost 0 bases, J lost 5 bases, and 4 bases stayed unmatched. The CDR3 length is 13 residues. CDR3 protein: CSVEEGGPDEQYF. CDR3 in DNA: TGCAGCGTTGAAGAGGGAGGGCCTGACGAGCAGTACTTC.

The chain has TRBV4-1 and TRBJ2-2; maybe TRBD2 (5 bases). Germline values: CDR1 MGHRA, CDR2 YSYEKL. Trimming took off 8 bases at V and 11 bases at J, with 15 bases between the two ends. This CDR3 spans 12 amino acids. The DNA for the CDR3 is TGCGCCAGCGCTACTTTCGGAGGAGAGCTGTTTTTT. Translation gives CASATFGGELFF.

This chain joins TRBV5-6 and TRBJ2-7, with TRBD1 matching 8 bases. V lost 3 bases to trimming and J lost 3 bases; unmatched junction nucleotides: 8. Germline CDR1 SGHDT, CDR2 YYEEEE. The CDR3 spans 15 residues. The CDR3 DNA sequence: TGTGCCAGCAGCTGGGGAGGACAGGGCCGCTACGAGCAGTACTTC. Translating it yields CASSWGGQGRYEQYF.

The chain uses TRBV7-8 and TRBJ2-2, with TRBD1 identical over 9 bases. Germline assignment: CDR1 SGHVS and CDR2 FQNEAQ. The CDR3 loop spans 16 amino acids. The V gene end was trimmed by 5 bases and the J gene end by 5 bases; junction bases not matched to a gene: 9. CDR3 in amino acids: CASSAHRGPSTGELFF. For the CDR3, the DNA is TGTGCCAGCAGCGCCCACAGGGGGCCCTCGACCGGGGAGCTGTTTTTT.

The chain joins TRBV28 to TRBJ2-2, with 9 bases identical to TRBD2. The germline CDR1 and CDR2 sequences are MDHEN and SYDVKM. V trimming: 2 bases; J trimming: 1 base; junction bases outside the gene matches: 5. This CDR3 has 17 amino acids. The CDR3 is CASSLPGLARNTGELFF. CDR3 DNA: TGTGCCAGCAGTTTACCCGGACTAGCGAGGAACACCGGGGAGCTGTTTTTT. Combining the CDR3 with reference TRBV28 and TRBJ2-2 gives the whole variable domain DVKVTQSSRYLVKRTGEKVFLECVQDMDHENMFWYRQDPGLGLRLIYFSYDVKMKEKGDIPEGYSVSREKKERFSLILESASTNQTSMYLCASSLPGLARNTGELFFGEGSRLTVL.

The V gene is TRBV30, the J gene TRBJ1-2; TRBD1 matches 8 bases. The CDR3 is 16 amino acids. The V gene end was trimmed by 0 bases and the J gene end by 4 bases; junction bases not matched to a gene: 10. Germline V gene lookup returns CDR1 GTSNPN and CDR2 SVGIG (reference sequence). CDR3 sequence reads: CAWSVRTGLGGYGYTF. The CDR3 bases are TGTGCCTGGAGTGTACGGACAGGGTTGGGGGGCTATGGCTACACCTTC.

This chain joins TRBV4-1 and TRBJ2-7; TRBD2 aligns across 9 bases. The length of the CDR3 is 14 residues. V lost 6 bases, J lost 6 bases, and 9 bases stayed unmatched. The germline V gene encodes CDR1 MGHRA and CDR2 YSYEKL. In nucleotides, the CDR3 is TGCGCCAGCAGTCTAGCGGGGACTAAAGGCGAGCAGTACTTC. This translates into CASSLAGTKGEQYF.

This clone was counted ten times or more. The chain employs TRBV28 and TRBJ2-7; 13 bases are shared with TRBD2. CDR1 is MDHEN and CDR2 is SYDVKM in the germline V gene. The trim removed 6 bases at V and 3 bases at J, leaving 5 bases unmatched. The CDR3 consists of 15 residues. The CDR3 region is CASRGGTSGNYEQYF. Here the CDR3 DNA reads TGTGCCAGCAGGGGGGGGACTAGCGGGAACTACGAGCAGTACTTC.

V usage is TRBV7-3 and J usage is TRBJ2-1; D gene ambiguous. The germline V gene has CDR1 SGHTA and CDR2 FQGTGA. Trimming shortened V by 1 base and J by 0 bases, and 10 bases separated the two germline ends. The CDR3 totals 16 residues. Here the CDR3 reads CASSLNPVASYNEQFF. The CDR3, as DNA: TGTGCCAGCAGCTTAAACCCGGTTGCCTCCTACAATGAGCAGTTCTTC. The whole variable domain, filled in from reference TRBV7-3 and TRBJ2-1, reads GAGVSQTPSNKVTEKGKYVELRCDPISGHTALYWYRQSLGQGPEFLIYFQGTGAADDSGLPNDRFFAVRPEGSVSTLKIQRTERGDSAVYLCASSLNPVASYNEQFFGPGTRLTVL.

This clone was seen at least ten times. V is TRBV5-1 and J is TRBJ2-3, with 9 positions matching TRBD2. V lost 3 bases, J lost 11 bases, and 10 bases stayed unmatched. CDR1 is SGHRS, CDR2 YFSETQ, per germline. The CDR3 extends over 14 amino acids. The CDR3 DNA follows: TGCGCCAGCAGCTGGGGACTAGCTGAAGCCTGGCAGTATTTT. As protein: CASSWGLAEAWQYF.

The rearrangement joins TRBV27 to TRBJ2-2, with 11 nucleotides matching TRBD1. CDR3 size: 15 residues. V was clipped by 4 bases and J by 7 bases; unmatched bases: 5. CDR1 and CDR2 from the germline V gene are MNHEY and SMNVEV (reference sequence). CDR3 sequence: CASSSGTGGSGELFF. The CDR3 nucleotides are TGTGCCAGCAGTTCAGGGACAGGGGGAAGCGGGGAGCTGTTTTTT.

V and J are TRBV7-9 and TRBJ1-1, with TRBD1 matching over 8 bases. Germline V CDR1 and CDR2: SEHNR, FQNEAQ (reference sequence). The CDR3 sequence is 14 residues long. Trimming removed 5 bases from V and 0 bases from J; junction bases left unmatched: 2. This chain's CDR3 is CASSLTGVNTEAFF. The CDR3 nucleotides are TGTGCCAGCAGCCTGACAGGGGTGAACACTGAAGCTTTCTTT.

The chain couples TRBV19 to TRBJ2-2; TRBD2 agrees at 14 bases. The trim removed 6 bases at V and 4 bases at J, leaving 4 bases unmatched. The length of the CDR3 is 16 residues. The V gene's germline CDR1 is LNHDA and CDR2 SQIVND (reference sequence). CDR3 sequence (DNA): TGTGCCAGTAGGCCCGGACTAGCGGGGGGCACCGGGGAGCTGTTTTTT. Its translation is CASRPGLAGGTGELFF.

J is TRBJ2-1 and V is TRBV5-1; possible D gene TRBD2, 5 bases. This CDR3 has 15 amino acids. Trimming pared 5 bases from V and 4 bases from J, leaving 16 bases between. Germline V gene data show CDR1 as SGHRS and CDR2 as YFSETQ. CDR3 amino acids: CASRTEPPGYNEQFF. Written as DNA, the CDR3 is TGCGCCAGCAGAACGGAGCCCCCGGGGTACAATGAGCAGTTCTTC.

V gene TRBV2 combines with J gene TRBJ2-6, with D possibly being TRBD1 (6 bases). The CDR3 runs 15 residues. Trimming removed 5 bases at V and 1 base at J, with 9 bases between. The germline V gene encodes CDR1 SNHLY and CDR2 FYNNEI. The CDR3 sequence is CASSSQGSGANVLTF. The CDR3 DNA sequence: TGTGCCAGCAGTTCCCAGGGGTCTGGGGCCAACGTCCTGACTTTC.

The chain joins TRBV19 to TRBJ1-3; a possible D gene is TRBD1 (5 bases). The CDR3 is made up of 16 amino acids. CDR1 LNHDA and CDR2 SQIVND come from the germline V gene (reference sequence). Trimming cost V 3 bases and J 2 bases, with 14 bases left between them. The CDR3 coding sequence is TGTGCCAGTAGTATCGCGGACATGGATACTGGAAACACCATATATTTT. Amino acids: CASSIADMDTGNTIYF. Combining the CDR3 with reference TRBV19 and TRBJ1-3 gives the whole variable domain DGGITQSPKYLFRKEGQNVTLSCEQNLNHDAMYWYRQDPGQGLRLIYYSQIVNDFQKGDIAEGYSVSREKKESFPLTVTSAQKNPTAFYLCASSIADMDTGNTIYFGEGSWLTVV.

The chain recombines TRBV30 with TRBJ2-3, with 7 bases aligning to TRBD2. The V gene's germline CDR1 is GTSNPN and CDR2 SVGIG (reference sequence). V lost 4 bases and J lost 10; bases outside the gene matches: 5. The CDR3 covers 11 residues. For the CDR3, the DNA is TGTGCCTGGACTAGCGGTCAGGCGCAGTATTTT. Translating it yields CAWTSGQAQYF. The variable domain in full, completed from reference TRBV30 and TRBJ2-3, reads SQTIHQWPATLVQPVGSPLSLECTVEGTSNPNLYWYRQAAGRGLQLLFYSVGIGQISSEVPQNLSASRPQDRQFILSSKKLLLSDSGFYLCAWTSGQAQYFGPGTRLTVL.

The chain combines TRBV6-6 with TRBJ1-1, with D unclear. Germline CDR1 MNHNY, CDR2 SVGAGI (reference sequence). V lost 2 bases and J 1 base, leaving 8 bases between the germline ends. The CDR3 is 14 residues long. CDR3 nucleotides: TGTGCCAGCAGTTACAGACAAACGAACACTGAAGCTTTCTTT. Translated, it gives CASSYRQTNTEAFF.

The rearrangement links TRBV25-1 to TRBJ2-5, with 10 positions matching TRBD1. Germline loops: CDR1 MGHDK, CDR2 SYGVNS. J lost 5 bases, V lost 1 base, and 4 bases had no gene match. The CDR3 length is 15 residues. CDR3 sequence reads: CASSESGQGIETQYF. The DNA for the CDR3 is TGTGCCAGCAGTGAATCGGGACAGGGGATCGAGACCCAGTACTTC.

The chain has TRBV5-4 and TRBJ1-2; 7 positions agree with TRBD1. V lost 4 bases and J lost 3; bases outside the gene matches: 3. This CDR3 contains 13 residues. CDR1 and CDR2 from the germline V gene are SGHNT and YYREEE (reference sequence). The CDR3 protein is CASSPTGDYGYTF. The CDR3 DNA reads TGTGCCAGCAGCCCCACAGGGGACTATGGCTACACCTTC.

The chain joins TRBV21-1 to TRBJ2-3; the DNA was not used to check the table's D call, TRBD2. TRBV21-1 is assigned pseudogene status. This CDR3 spans 17 amino acids. The DNA for the CDR3 is TGTGCCAGCAGCAAACGCGATGGGCTAGCGGGAGAAGATACGCAGTATTTT. The encoded protein is CASSKRDGLAGEDTQYF.

This clone was seen once. The chain uses TRBV10-3 and TRBJ2-7; TRBD2 aligns across 12 bases. The CDR3 sequence is 15 residues long. Germline-derived CDR1 and CDR2 are ENHRY and SYGVKD. Trimming removed 3 bases from V and 7 bases from J; junction bases left unmatched: 7. Written as DNA, the CDR3 is TGTGCCATCAGTGACTCACTAGCGGGAGGACGGGAGCAGTACTTC. It is translated as CAISDSLAGGREQYF.

The J gene is TRBJ1-2, the V gene TRBV29-1; the match to TRBD1 covers 8 bases. The V segment lost 7 bases and the J segment 4 bases; nucleotides outside the gene matches: 5. CDR3 length equals 12 residues. The germline CDR1 and CDR2 sequences are SQVTM and ANQGSEA. In DNA form, the CDR3 reads TGCAGCGCAGGGGGCATCGGCTATGGCTACACCTTC. This codes for CSAGGIGYGYTF.

The chain combines TRBV5-1 with TRBJ2-2, with a tentative D call TRBD1 (7 bases). This CDR3 region has 14 residues. Germline V lookup: CDR1 SGHRS, CDR2 YFSETQ. The V and J ends lost 1 base and 10 bases respectively, with 14 bases between them. CDR3 sequence (DNA): TGCGCCAGCAGCTTGCAGGAGGGGGCCCCGGAGCTGTTTTTT. Translated: CASSLQEGAPELFF.

The V call is TRBV28, the J call TRBJ2-6; TRBD1 might be the D (7 bases). Looked up from germline, CDR1 is MDHEN and CDR2 is SYDVKM. This CDR3 contains 18 residues. Trimming pared 3 bases from V and 0 bases from J, leaving 15 bases between. The CDR3 protein is CASSLFPGGISGANVLTF. CDR3 nucleotides: TGTGCCAGCAGTTTGTTCCCAGGGGGGATCTCTGGGGCCAACGTCCTGACTTTC.